The 27 T cell receptor beta chains below all came from one sample that was sequenced in a study of molecular identifiers for immune sequencing clone quantification. TCRdb itself ran the PCR reads through MiXCR, one entry per CDR3 protein. The sample includes roughly 630,000 distinct CDR3 sequences, roughly 25% of them seen just once. The source material was naive CD8+ T cells from blood, with Jurkat cell RNA spiked in. Regarding subset: FACS-sorted CD8+CD4-CCR7+CD45RA+ naive T cells. These receptors were collected from a human donor in good health. Some libraries in this study had Jurkat cell RNA spiked in.

This clonotype was counted at least ten times. The V and J genes are TRBV25-1 and TRBJ2-3, with 7 bases lining up with TRBD2. Trimming took 5 bases from V and 2 from J; bases not matched to a gene: 7. This CDR3 contains 15 residues. CDR1 is MGHDK, CDR2 SYGVNS, per germline. CDR3 loop: CASSTRDYFTDTQYF. The DNA for the CDR3 is TGTGCCAGCAGTACCCGGGACTACTTCACAGATACGCAGTATTTT.

The V and J genes are TRBV7-2 and TRBJ1-6, with 7 bases lining up with TRBD1. Trimming at V came to 2 bases and at J to 7 bases, leaving 8 bases not matched to a gene. The V gene's germline CDR1 is SGHTA and CDR2 FQGNSA. CDR3 length: 16 residues. CDR3 loop: CASSLSFVQGNSPLHF. Here the CDR3 DNA reads TGTGCCAGCAGCTTATCATTCGTACAGGGGAATTCACCCCTCCACTTT.

This clonotype was picked up many times. This sequence joins TRBV12-3 or TRBV12-4 and TRBJ2-7; D is perhaps TRBD1 (6 bases). Trimming shortened V by 5 bases and J by 0 bases, and 11 bases separated the two germline ends. The CDR3 totals 14 residues. The CDR3, as DNA: TGTGCCAGCAGTCCTACAGGGTACTCCTACGAGCAGTACTTC. Its protein product is CASSPTGYSYEQYF.

The chain couples TRBV15 to TRBJ1-5; TRBD1 agrees at 8 bases. Germline-derived CDR1 and CDR2 are LNHNV and YYDKDF (reference sequence). V lost 4 bases, J lost 0 bases, and 8 bases stayed unmatched. This CDR3 contains 17 residues. The DNA for the CDR3 is TGTGCCACCAGCACCTTTCGACAGGGGTATAGCAATCAGCCCCAGCATTTT. Its protein is CATSTFRQGYSNQPQHF.

The genes are TRBV7-6 and TRBJ2-7, with TRBD2 matching 7 bases. From germline, CDR1 is SGHVS and CDR2 FNYEAQ. The CDR3 runs to 15 residues. The V and J ends lost 4 bases and 13 bases, in that order; junction bases with no gene match: 19. The CDR3 region is CASSSGAGAGYAQYF. The DNA of the CDR3 is TGTGCCAGCAGCTCCGGGGCGGGAGCTGGTTACGCGCAATACTTC.

About this clonotype itself: Given the absence of the conserved phenylalanine or tryptophan at the CDR3 end, a read error is likely. The J gene is TRBJ2-7, the V gene TRBV19; D might be TRBD2 (6 bases). There are 14 residues in the CDR3. CDR1 and CDR2 from the germline V gene are LNHDA and SQIVND (reference sequence). V lost 6 bases and J lost 1, with 13 bases in between. In DNA, the CDR3 is TGTGCCAGTAGCGCGGGGACCAGGTCCTACGAGCAGTACCTC. Protein product: CASSAGTRSYEQYL.

There are many counts of this clonotype. The CDR3 region is CSVGTSNTGELFF. The CDR3 DNA is TGCAGCGTCGGGACTAGCAACACCGGGGAGCTGTTTTTT. The genes are TRBV29-1 and TRBJ2-2, with 9 nucleotides matching TRBD2. The junction had 1 base not matched to a gene; V was cut back by 6 bases and J by 2 bases. CDR3 length equals 13 residues. The germline gives CDR1 SQVTM, CDR2 ANQGSEA.

Details on this clonotype: This may stem from a read error, because a much larger clone lies one nucleotide away. The chain couples TRBV4-1 to TRBJ2-7, with TRBD2 as a possible D gene (5 bases). V lost 4 bases and J lost 4, with 14 bases in between. This CDR3 contains 14 residues. Per germline, CDR1 MGHRA and CDR2 YSYEKL. The DNA of the CDR3 is TGCGCCAGCAGCCCGGGGAACAGAGTGTACGAGCAGTACTTC. It is translated as CASSPGNRVYEQYF.

The chain is built from TRBV19 and TRBJ1-5; 9 bases are shared with TRBD1. The CDR3 extends over 15 amino acids. Germline V gene lookup returns CDR1 LNHDA and CDR2 SQIVND (reference sequence). J lost 4 bases, V lost 3 bases, and 4 bases had no gene match. CDR3 sequence: CASSITGGANQPQHF. The DNA for the CDR3 is TGTGCCAGTAGTATTACAGGGGGCGCGAATCAGCCCCAGCATTTT.

The V and J genes are TRBV7-3 and TRBJ2-3, with TRBD2 matching 9 bases. The junction had 7 bases not matched to a gene; V was cut back by 5 bases and J by 4 bases. Germline-derived CDR1 and CDR2 are SGHTA and FQGTGA. The CDR3 consists of 15 residues. The CDR3 loop is CASSPDLAGPDTQYF. For the CDR3, the DNA is TGTGCCAGCAGCCCCGATCTAGCGGGGCCAGATACGCAGTATTTT.

This clonotype was detected a few times. The rearrangement uses TRBV3-1 and TRBJ2-3; D possibly corresponds to TRBD1 (6 bases). The CDR3 sequence is 16 residues long. Germline CDR1 reads LGHDT; CDR2 reads YNNKEL (reference sequence). Trimming pared 2 bases from V and 1 base from J, leaving 13 bases between. CDR3 amino acids: CASSQREAGGTDTQYF. The CDR3 DNA reads TGTGCCAGCAGCCAACGCGAGGCAGGGGGCACAGATACGCAGTATTTT.

With respect to this clonotype: A read error may explain this, as a much larger clone is one base away. The conserved phenylalanine or tryptophan is not found at the CDR3 terminus, so this likely reflects a read error. The chain is built from TRBV7-9 and TRBJ2-2; 7 nucleotides match TRBD2. V lost 4 bases to trimming and J lost 0 bases; unmatched junction nucleotides: 11. Germline-derived CDR1 and CDR2 are SEHNR and FQNEAQ (reference sequence). The CDR3 length is 18 residues. CDR3 sequence reads: CASSSRLASPSNTGELFS. CDR3 nucleotides: TGTGCCAGCAGCTCCCGACTAGCATCCCCTTCGAACACCGGGGAGCTGTTTTCT.

In the case of this clonotype: Just one base apart from a much larger clone, this may be a read error. The genes are TRBV7-9 and TRBJ2-3; TRBD2 might be the D (5 bases). Germline V gene sequence: CDR1 SEHNR, CDR2 FQNEAQ (reference sequence). The CDR3 contains 13 residues. V lost 1 base, J lost 6 bases, and 8 bases lay in between. DNA of the CDR3: TGTGCCAGCAGCTTAGTAGCGATGGATACGCAGTATTTT. Its translation is CASSLVAMDTQYF.

The chain links TRBV12-3 or TRBV12-4 to TRBJ2-3; D is perhaps TRBD2 (6 bases). Trimming stripped 6 bases from V and 2 bases from J, with 15 bases between. This CDR3 is 15 amino acids long. The CDR3, as DNA: TGTGCCAGCAGCCCCCCCGGGACTCCCACAGATACGCAGTATTTT. Encoded protein: CASSPPGTPTDTQYF.

Regarding this clonotype: Mismatch with germline at one junction end may stem from a read error. The chain links TRBV7-9 to TRBJ2-7; TRBD2 matches 7 bases. CDR3 length: 16 residues. Germline V lookup: CDR1 SEHNR, CDR2 FQNEAQ (reference sequence). CDR3 protein: CASGLAGRAYSYEQYF. The CDR3 DNA reads as TGTGCCAGCGGCTTAGCGGGCAGGGCCTACTCCTACGAGCAGTACTTC.

A few counts support this clonotype. V gene TRBV5-6 combines with J gene TRBJ1-3, with D unclear. This CDR3 is built from 15 residues. V lost 0 bases and J 1 base, leaving 8 bases between the germline ends. Germline CDR1 SGHDT, CDR2 YYEEEE. Written as DNA, the CDR3 is TGTGCCAGCAGCTTGGCTGGGGATTCTGGAAACACCATATATTTT. It yields the protein CASSLAGDSGNTIYF.

This clonotype was counted ten times or more. CDR3 sequence (DNA): TGCGCCAGCAGTGAGTCACTCAATCAGCCCCAGCATTTT. Residues: CASSESLNQPQHF. The genes are TRBV10-2 and TRBJ1-5; D unclear. Germline CDR1 and CDR2: WSHSY and SAAADI. V was shortened by 0 bases and J by 3 bases, with 3 bases between the two germline ends. This CDR3 is built from 13 residues.

Many counts were recorded for this clonotype. This chain connects TRBV28 to TRBJ1-4; no clear D. Trimming pared 2 bases from V and 8 bases from J, leaving 12 bases between. Germline CDR1 is MDHEN and CDR2 is SYDVKM. CDR3 length: 14 amino acids. CDR3 in amino acids: CASSLEAGWEKLFF. The CDR3 DNA follows: TGTGCCAGCAGTTTAGAGGCAGGTTGGGAAAAACTGTTTTTT.

There are a few counts of this clonotype. The CDR3 here is CASRGLAGGGEQFF. In nucleotides, the CDR3 is TGCGCCAGCAGAGGACTAGCGGGGGGCGGGGAGCAGTTCTTC. V gene TRBV4-1 combines with J gene TRBJ2-1; 14 bases line up with TRBD2. The CDR3 runs 14 residues. Trimming cost V 6 bases and J 10 bases; bases outside gene matches: 5. Germline CDR1 is MGHRA and CDR2 is YSYEKL.

Details on this clonotype: A much bigger clone sits one base away, suggesting this may be a read error. The chain joins TRBV27 to TRBJ1-5; no firm D call. The CDR3 spans 13 residues. V lost 2 bases and J lost 9, with 11 bases in between. CDR1 MNHEY and CDR2 SMNVEV come from the germline V gene (reference sequence). CDR3 sequence: CASSLSPYRPQHF. The DNA for the CDR3 is TGTGCCAGCAGTTTAAGCCCGTATCGGCCCCAGCATTTT.

This clonotype was observed at least ten times. This chain connects TRBV2 to TRBJ2-3; D ambiguous. Germline-derived CDR1 and CDR2 are SNHLY and FYNNEI. This CDR3 is built from 13 residues. Trimming cost V 8 bases and J 3 bases, with 12 bases left between them. As DNA, the CDR3 is TGTGCCAGCCTAGGTGGGCCGACAGATACGCAGTATTTT. Translating it yields CASLGGPTDTQYF.

This chain uses TRBV12-3 or TRBV12-4 with TRBJ2-2, with unresolved D. This CDR3 region has 13 residues. V was cut by 3 bases and J by 6 bases, with 8 bases left in between. For the CDR3, the DNA is TGTGCCAGCAGTTTTATGGTCCCCGGGGAGCTGTTTTTT. It codes for CASSFMVPGELFF.

The chain's CDR3 is CSASLPGQGYNEQFF. The CDR3 nucleotides are TGCAGTGCTAGCCTACCGGGACAGGGTTACAATGAGCAGTTCTTC. The chain has TRBV20-1 and TRBJ2-1; 9 nucleotides align to TRBD1. The CDR3 is 15 amino acids. CDR1 and CDR2 from the germline V gene are DFQATT and SNEGSKA (reference sequence). Losses at the gene ends were 3 bases for V and 4 bases for J; bases not matched to a gene: 7.

The chain links TRBV4-1 to TRBJ1-1; D might be TRBD1 (5 bases). The V end was cut by 3 bases, the J end by 5 bases, with 13 bases between. The CDR3 runs 14 residues. The germline V gene has CDR1 MGHRA and CDR2 YSYEKL. CDR3 sequence reads: CASSQGVIGTEAFF. The CDR3 DNA is TGCGCCAGCAGCCAGGGGGTTATAGGGACTGAAGCTTTCTTT.

The V and J genes are TRBV7-9 and TRBJ2-5; D may be TRBD1 (5 bases). V was clipped by 6 bases and J by 1 base, with 9 bases between them. This CDR3 spans 13 amino acids. Germline V gene sequence: CDR1 SEHNR, CDR2 FQNEAQ (reference sequence). CDR3 sequence (DNA): TGTGCCAGCAGAAGGACACTCCAAGAGACCCAGTACTTC. Protein: CASRRTLQETQYF.

This clonotype was seen repeatedly, ten times or more. V usage is TRBV10-3 and J usage is TRBJ1-1; D not resolved. V dropped 8 bases and J dropped 1 base, with 23 bases sitting between them. This CDR3 spans 17 amino acids. The germline CDR1 and CDR2 sequences are ENHRY and SYGVKD. The CDR3 region has the DNA TGTGCCATCCCCTTTTCAGTGAAAGGGAAGGCGAACACTGAAGCTTTCTTT. This translates into CAIPFSVKGKANTEAFF.

With respect to this clonotype: This may come from a read error, since a much larger clone is one base off. The CDR3 sequence: CASSNHRDGTRTRYF. CDR3 coding DNA: TGTGCCAGCAGCAACCACCGGGACGGCACTCGAACCCGGTACTTC. The chain links TRBV7-9 to TRBJ2-5, with D perhaps assigned TRBD1 or TRBD2 (5 bases each). In germline, CDR1 is SEHNR, CDR2 FQNEAQ (reference sequence). The CDR3 is 15 amino acids.